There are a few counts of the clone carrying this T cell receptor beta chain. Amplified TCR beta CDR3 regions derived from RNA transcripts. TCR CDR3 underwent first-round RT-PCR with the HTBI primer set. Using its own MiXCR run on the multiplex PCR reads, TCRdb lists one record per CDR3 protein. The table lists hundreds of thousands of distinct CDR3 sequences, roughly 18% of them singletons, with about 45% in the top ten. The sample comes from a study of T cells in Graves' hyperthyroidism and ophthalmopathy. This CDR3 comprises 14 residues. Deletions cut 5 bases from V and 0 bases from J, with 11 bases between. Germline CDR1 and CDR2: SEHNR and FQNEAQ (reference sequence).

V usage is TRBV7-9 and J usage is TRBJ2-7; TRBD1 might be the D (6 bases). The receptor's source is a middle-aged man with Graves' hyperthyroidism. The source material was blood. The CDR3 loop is CASSSRTVSYEQYF. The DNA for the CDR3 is TGTGCCAGCAGCAGCCGGACAGTCTCCTACGAGCAGTACTTC.